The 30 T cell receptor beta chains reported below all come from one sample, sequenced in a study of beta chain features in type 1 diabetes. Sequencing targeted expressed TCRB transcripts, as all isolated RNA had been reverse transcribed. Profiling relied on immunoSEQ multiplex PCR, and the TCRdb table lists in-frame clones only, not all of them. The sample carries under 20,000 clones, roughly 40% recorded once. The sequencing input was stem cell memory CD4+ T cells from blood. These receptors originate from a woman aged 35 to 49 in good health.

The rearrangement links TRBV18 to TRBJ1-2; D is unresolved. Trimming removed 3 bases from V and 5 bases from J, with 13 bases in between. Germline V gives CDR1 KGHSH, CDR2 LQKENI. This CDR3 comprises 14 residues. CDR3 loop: CASSPPDYQYGYTF. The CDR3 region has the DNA TGTGCCAGCTCACCGCCGGACTATCAATATGGCTACACCTTC. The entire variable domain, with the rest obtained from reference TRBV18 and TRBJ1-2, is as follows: NAGVMQNPRHLVRRRGQEARLRCSPMKGHSHVYWYRQLPEEGLKFMVYLQKENIIDESGMPKERFSAEFPKEGPSILRIQQVVRGDSAAYFCASSPPDYQYGYTFGSGTRLTVV.

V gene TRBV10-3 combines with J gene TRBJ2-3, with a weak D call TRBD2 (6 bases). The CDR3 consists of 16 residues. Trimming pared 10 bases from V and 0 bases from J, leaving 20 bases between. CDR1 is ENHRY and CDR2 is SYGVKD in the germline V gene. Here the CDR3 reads CATGRGGEASTDTQYF. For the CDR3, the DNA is TGTGCCACCGGACGAGGAGGGGAAGCTAGCACAGATACGCAGTATTTT.

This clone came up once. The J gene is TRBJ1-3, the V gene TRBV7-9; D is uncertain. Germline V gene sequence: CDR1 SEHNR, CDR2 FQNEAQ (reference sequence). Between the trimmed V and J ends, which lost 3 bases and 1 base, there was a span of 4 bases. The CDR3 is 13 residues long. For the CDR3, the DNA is TGTGCCAGCAGCTTGACATCTGGAAACACCATATATTTT. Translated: CASSLTSGNTIYF.

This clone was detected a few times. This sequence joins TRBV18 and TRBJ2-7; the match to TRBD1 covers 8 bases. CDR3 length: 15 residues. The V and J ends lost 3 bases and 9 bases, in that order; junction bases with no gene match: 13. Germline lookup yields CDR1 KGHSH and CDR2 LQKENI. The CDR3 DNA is TGTGCCAGCTCACCCGATGCAGGGGGCTGGGGGGTGCAGTACTTC. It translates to CASSPDAGGWGVQYF.

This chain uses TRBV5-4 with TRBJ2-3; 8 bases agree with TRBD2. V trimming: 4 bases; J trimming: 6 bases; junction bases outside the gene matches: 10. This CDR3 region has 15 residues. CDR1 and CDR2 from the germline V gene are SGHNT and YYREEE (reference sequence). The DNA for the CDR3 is TGTGCCAGCAGCCAATGGGGGACTAGAGGGGATACGCAGTATTTT. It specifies CASSQWGTRGDTQYF.

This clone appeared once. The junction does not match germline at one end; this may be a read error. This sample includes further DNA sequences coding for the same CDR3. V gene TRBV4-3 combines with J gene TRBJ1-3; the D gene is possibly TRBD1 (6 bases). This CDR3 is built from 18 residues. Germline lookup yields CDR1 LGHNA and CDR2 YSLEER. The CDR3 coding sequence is TGCGCCAGCAGCCGGGCCCCGACACAGGGCTTTGGAGGAAACACTATATATTTT. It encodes CASSRAPTQGFGGNTIYF.

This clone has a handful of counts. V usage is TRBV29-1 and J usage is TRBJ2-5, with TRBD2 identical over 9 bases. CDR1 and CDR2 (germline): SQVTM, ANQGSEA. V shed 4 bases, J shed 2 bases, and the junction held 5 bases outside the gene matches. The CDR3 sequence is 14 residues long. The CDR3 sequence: CSVGAGGGQETQYF. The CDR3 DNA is TGCAGCGTTGGAGCGGGGGGCGGGCAAGAGACCCAGTACTTC. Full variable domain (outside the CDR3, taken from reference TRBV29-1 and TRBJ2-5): SAVISQKPSRDICQRGTSLTIQCQVDSQVTMMFWYRQQPGQSLTLIATANQGSEATYESGFVIDKFPISRPNLTFSTLTVSNMSPEDSSIYLCSVGAGGGQETQYFGPGTRLLVL.

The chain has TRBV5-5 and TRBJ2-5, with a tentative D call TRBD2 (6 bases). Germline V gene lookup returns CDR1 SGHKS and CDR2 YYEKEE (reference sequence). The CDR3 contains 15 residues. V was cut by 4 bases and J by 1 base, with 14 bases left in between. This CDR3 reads CASSPWTGGQETQYF. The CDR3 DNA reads TGTGCCAGCAGCCCGTGGACCGGGGGCCAAGAGACCCAGTACTTC. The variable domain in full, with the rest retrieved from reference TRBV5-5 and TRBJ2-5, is DAGVTQSPTHLIKTRGQQVTLRCSPISGHKSVSWYQQVLGQGPQFIFQYYEKEERGRGNFPDRFSARQFPNYSSELNVNALLLGDSALYLCASSPWTGGQETQYFGPGTRLLVL.

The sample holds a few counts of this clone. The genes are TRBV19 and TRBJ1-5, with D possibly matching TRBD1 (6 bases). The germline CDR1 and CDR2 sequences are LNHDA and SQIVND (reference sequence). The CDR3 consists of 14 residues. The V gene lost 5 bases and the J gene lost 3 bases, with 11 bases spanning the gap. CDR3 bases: TGTGCCAGTAGTCGACAGGTATTCAATCAGCCCCAGCATTTT. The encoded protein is CASSRQVFNQPQHF.

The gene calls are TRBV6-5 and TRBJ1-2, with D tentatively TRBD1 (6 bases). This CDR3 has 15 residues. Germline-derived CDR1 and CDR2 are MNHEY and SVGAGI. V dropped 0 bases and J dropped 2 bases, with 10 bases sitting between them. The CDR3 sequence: CASSYSRQGNYGYTF. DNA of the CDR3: TGTGCCAGCAGTTACTCGAGGCAGGGGAACTATGGCTACACCTTC.

CDR3 residues: CASSRTSGSTGELFF. The CDR3 DNA follows: TGTGCCAGCAGCCGGACTAGCGGAAGCACCGGGGAGCTGTTTTTT. The rearrangement links TRBV7-9 to TRBJ2-2, with TRBD2 matching 10 bases. V gave up 5 bases and J gave up 4 bases; unmatched junction bases: 4. There are 15 residues in the CDR3. Germline V gives CDR1 SEHNR, CDR2 FQNEAQ (reference sequence).

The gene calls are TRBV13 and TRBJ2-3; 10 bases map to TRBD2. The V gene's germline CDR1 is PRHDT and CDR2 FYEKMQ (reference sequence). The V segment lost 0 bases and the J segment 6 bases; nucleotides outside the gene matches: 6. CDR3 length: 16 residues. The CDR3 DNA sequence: TGTGCCAGCAGCTTAGGACTAGCGGGGACGTTTGATACGCAGTATTTT. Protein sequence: CASSLGLAGTFDTQYF.

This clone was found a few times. The CDR3 bases are TGCGCCAGCATAGATACGGTAAACACTGAAGCTTTCTTT. Translation gives CASIDTVNTEAFF. The rearrangement joins TRBV10-2 to TRBJ1-1, with D unresolved. This CDR3 has 13 residues. V lost 7 bases and J 2 bases, leaving 11 bases between the germline ends. Germline CDR1 is WSHSY and CDR2 is SAAADI.

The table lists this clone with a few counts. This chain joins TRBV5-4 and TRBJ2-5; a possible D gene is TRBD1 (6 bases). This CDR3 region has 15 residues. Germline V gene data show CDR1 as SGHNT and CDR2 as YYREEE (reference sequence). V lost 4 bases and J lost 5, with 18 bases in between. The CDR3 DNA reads TGTGCCAGCAGCCCCTTGCCGGTCCAGGGGGAGACCCAGTACTTC. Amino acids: CASSPLPVQGETQYF.

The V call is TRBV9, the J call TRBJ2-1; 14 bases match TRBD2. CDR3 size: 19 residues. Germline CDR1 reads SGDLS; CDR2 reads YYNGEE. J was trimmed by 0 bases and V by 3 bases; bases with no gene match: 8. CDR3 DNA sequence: TGTGCCAGCAGCGACCGGACTAGCGGGGGGCAGAGCTCCTACAATGAGCAGTTCTTC. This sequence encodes CASSDRTSGGQSSYNEQFF.

Here the CDR3 reads CASSQGRGLGNQPQHF. CDR3 nucleotide sequence: TGCGCCAGCAGCCAAGGCAGGGGGCTGGGCAATCAGCCCCAGCATTTT. The V gene is TRBV4-1, the J gene TRBJ1-5, with 8 bases that match TRBD1. This CDR3 contains 16 residues. Germline V CDR1 and CDR2: MGHRA, YSYEKL. J was trimmed by 2 bases and V by 1 base; bases with no gene match: 4.

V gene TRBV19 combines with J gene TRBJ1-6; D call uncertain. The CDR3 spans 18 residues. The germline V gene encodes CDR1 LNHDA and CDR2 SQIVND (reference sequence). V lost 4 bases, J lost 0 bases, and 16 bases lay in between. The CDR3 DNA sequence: TGTGCCAGTAGTACCGATCGACAAAGCAGCTCCTATAATTCACCCCTCCACTTT. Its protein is CASSTDRQSSSYNSPLHF. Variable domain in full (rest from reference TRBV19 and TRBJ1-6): DGGITQSPKYLFRKEGQNVTLSCEQNLNHDAMYWYRQDPGQGLRLIYYSQIVNDFQKGDIAEGYSVSREKKESFPLTVTSAQKNPTAFYLCASSTDRQSSSYNSPLHFGNGTRLTVT.

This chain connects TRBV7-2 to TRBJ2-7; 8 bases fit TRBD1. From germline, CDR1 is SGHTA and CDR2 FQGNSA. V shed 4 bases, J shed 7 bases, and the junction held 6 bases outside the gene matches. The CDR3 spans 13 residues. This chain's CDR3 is CASSSDRVREQYF. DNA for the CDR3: TGTGCCAGCAGCTCGGACAGGGTTCGGGAGCAGTACTTC.

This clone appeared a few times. The CDR3 DNA sequence: TGTGCCAGCAGTCTTATGTCGGGGACAGCCTATCCCTACGAGCAGTACTTC. It is translated as CASSLMSGTAYPYEQYF. This chain joins TRBV27 and TRBJ2-7; 7 positions match TRBD1. In germline, CDR1 is MNHEY, CDR2 SMNVEV (reference sequence). This CDR3 is built from 17 residues. With V trimmed by 5 bases and J by 2 bases, 15 bases remained unmatched.

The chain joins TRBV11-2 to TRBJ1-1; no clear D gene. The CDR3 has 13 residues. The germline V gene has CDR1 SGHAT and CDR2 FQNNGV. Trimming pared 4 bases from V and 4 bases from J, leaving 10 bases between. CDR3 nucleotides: TGTGCCAGCAGCTCCCAGGTAGGCACTGAAGCTTTCTTT. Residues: CASSSQVGTEAFF.

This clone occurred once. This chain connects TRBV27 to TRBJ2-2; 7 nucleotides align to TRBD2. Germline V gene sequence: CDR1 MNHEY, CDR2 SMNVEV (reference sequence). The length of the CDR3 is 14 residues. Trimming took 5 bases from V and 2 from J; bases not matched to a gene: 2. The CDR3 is CASSRGLNTGELFF. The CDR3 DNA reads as TGTGCCAGCAGTCGGGGACTAAACACCGGGGAGCTGTTTTTT.

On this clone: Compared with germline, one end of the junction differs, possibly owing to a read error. The CDR3: CASSFGTSRDTQYF. CDR3 bases: TGCGCCAGCAGCTTTGGGACTAGCAGAGATACGCAGTATTTT. The rearrangement uses TRBV5-1 and TRBJ2-3; 9 nucleotides align to TRBD2. CDR3 size: 14 residues. CDR1 is SGHRS and CDR2 is YFSETQ in the germline V gene.

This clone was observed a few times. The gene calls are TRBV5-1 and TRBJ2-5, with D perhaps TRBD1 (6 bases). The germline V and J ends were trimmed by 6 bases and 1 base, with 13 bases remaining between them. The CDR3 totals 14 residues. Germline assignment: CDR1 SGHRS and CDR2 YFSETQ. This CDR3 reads CASKTGGIQETQYF. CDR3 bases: TGCGCCAGCAAGACAGGTGGTATCCAAGAGACCCAGTACTTC.

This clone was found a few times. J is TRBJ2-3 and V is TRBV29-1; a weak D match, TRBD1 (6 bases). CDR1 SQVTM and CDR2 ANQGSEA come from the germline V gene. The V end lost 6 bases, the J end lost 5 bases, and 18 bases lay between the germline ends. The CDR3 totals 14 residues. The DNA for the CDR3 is TGCAGCGTCGGTGCAGGGTACAGGGTAGATACGCAGTATTTT. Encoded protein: CSVGAGYRVDTQYF.

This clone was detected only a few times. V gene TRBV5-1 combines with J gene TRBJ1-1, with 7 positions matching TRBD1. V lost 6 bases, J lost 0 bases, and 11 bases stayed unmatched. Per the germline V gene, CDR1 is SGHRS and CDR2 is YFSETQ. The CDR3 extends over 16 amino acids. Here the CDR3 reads CASTLQGIGVNTEAFF. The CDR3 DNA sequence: TGCGCCAGCACTTTACAGGGGATCGGAGTGAACACTGAAGCTTTCTTT.

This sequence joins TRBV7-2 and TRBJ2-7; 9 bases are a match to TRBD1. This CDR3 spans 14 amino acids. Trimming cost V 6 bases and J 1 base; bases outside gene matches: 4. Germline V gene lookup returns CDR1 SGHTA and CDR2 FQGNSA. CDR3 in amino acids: CASRPGQGSYEQYF. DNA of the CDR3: TGTGCCAGCAGACCGGGACAGGGTTCCTACGAGCAGTACTTC. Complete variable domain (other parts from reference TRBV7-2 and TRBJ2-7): GAGVSQSPSNKVTEKGKDVELRCDPISGHTALYWYRQSLGQGLEFLIYFQGNSAPDKSGLPSDRFSAERTGGSVSTLTIQRTQQEDSAVYLCASRPGQGSYEQYFGPGTRLTVT.

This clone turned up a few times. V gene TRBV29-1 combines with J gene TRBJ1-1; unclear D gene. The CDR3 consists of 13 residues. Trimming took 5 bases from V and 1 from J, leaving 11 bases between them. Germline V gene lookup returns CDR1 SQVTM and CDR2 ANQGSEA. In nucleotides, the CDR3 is TGCAGCGTTCTCCTGACACAGAACACTGAAGCTTTCTTT. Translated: CSVLLTQNTEAFF.

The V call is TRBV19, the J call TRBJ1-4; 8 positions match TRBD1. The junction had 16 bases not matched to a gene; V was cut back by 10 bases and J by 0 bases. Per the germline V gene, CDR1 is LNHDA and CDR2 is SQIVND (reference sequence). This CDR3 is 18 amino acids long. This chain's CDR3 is CATKGPDRAKATNEKLFF. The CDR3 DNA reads TGTGCCACCAAGGGGCCGGACAGGGCAAAAGCAACTAATGAAAAACTGTTTTTT.

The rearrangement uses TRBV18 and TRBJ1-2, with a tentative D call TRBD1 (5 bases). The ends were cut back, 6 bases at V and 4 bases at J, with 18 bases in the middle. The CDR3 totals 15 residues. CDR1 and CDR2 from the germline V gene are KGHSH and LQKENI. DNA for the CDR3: TGTGCCAGCTCCCTCGAGACGGGGGGGATCTATGGCTACACCTTC. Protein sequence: CASSLETGGIYGYTF.

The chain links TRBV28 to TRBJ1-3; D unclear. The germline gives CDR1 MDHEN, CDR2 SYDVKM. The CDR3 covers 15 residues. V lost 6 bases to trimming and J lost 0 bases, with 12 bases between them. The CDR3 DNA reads TGTGCCAGCAGCCCATCTATCATCTCTGGAAACACCATATATTTT. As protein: CASSPSIISGNTIYF.